This T cell receptor (beta chain) was obtained from a study of shared clonotypes between healthy human individuals. A remark on this clone: Its matching antigen is unknown.

Study results and caveats: Only blood underwent sampling, and tissue repertoires likely differ.

Data came from immunoSEQ multiplex PCR; TCRdb stores just in-frame clones and leaves some out. The sample consists of around 620,000 clones, 90% to 95% of them appearing once. Looked up from germline, CDR1 is SEHNR and CDR2 is FQNEAQ (reference sequence). CDR3 length equals 14 residues. Trimming removed 0 bases from V and 7 bases from J, with 12 bases in between. Naivety among CD8 cells was defined by CD45RO negativity and positive CCR7 selection, thereby excluding terminally differentiated effector memory CD45RA+ cells. The donors, all of them Caucasian adults, lived in Nashville, Tennessee. Sequenced input: naive CD8+ T cells sorted from blood. The chain is built from TRBV7-9 and TRBJ1-2; D perhaps matches TRBD1 (5 bases). This clonotype was sampled from a woman aged 30 to 39 in good health. CDR3 loop: CASSLAQGEPGYTF. CDR3 nucleotide sequence: TGTGCCAGCAGCTTAGCGCAAGGGGAACCTGGCTACACCTTC.